This section outlines one T cell receptor (beta chain) sequence together with its context. This record belongs to a study of blood T cell repertoires in COVID-19. The protocol was immunoSEQ multiplex PCR, while the TCRdb copy is restricted to in-frame clones and leaves out a portion. The table lists 150,000 to 200,000 clones, approximately 95% of them singletons, with about 2% in the top ten. The length of the CDR3 is 11 residues. Per germline, CDR1 LNHDA and CDR2 SQIVND (reference sequence). Trimming took 5 bases from V and 3 from J, leaving 4 bases between them. The sequencing sample was made of peripheral blood. The TCR was taken from a woman aged 60-75 years with COVID-19, enrolled during active disease. V usage is TRBV19 and J usage is TRBJ1-1; D is uncertain. CDR3 nucleotide sequence: TGTGCCAGTAGTCCTGACACTGAAGCTTTCTTT. Encoded protein: CASSPDTEAFF.